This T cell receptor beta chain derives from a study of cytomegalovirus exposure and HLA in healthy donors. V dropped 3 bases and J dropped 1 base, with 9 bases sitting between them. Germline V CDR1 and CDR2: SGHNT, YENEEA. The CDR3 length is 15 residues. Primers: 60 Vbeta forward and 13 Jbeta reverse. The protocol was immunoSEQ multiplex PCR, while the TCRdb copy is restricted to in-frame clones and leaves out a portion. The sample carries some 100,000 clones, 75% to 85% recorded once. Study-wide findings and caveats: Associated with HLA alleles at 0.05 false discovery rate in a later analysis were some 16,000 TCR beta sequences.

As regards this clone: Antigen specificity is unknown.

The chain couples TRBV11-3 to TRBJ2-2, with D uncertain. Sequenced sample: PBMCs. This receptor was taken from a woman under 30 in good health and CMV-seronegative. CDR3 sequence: CASSFGSMNTGELFF. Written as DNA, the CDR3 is TGTGCCAGCAGCTTCGGGTCTATGAACACCGGGGAGCTGTTTTTT.